This TCR beta chain came from a study of blood T cells in healthy people across ages. The second PCR ran roughly 7 to 11 cycles with a sample-barcoded 5' primer and J-beta primers. In TCRdb, the 5' RACE reads were re-called with MiXCR into one record per CDR3 protein. The top ten hold around 22% of the sample, which has approximately 770,000 distinct CDR3 sequences, about 62% seen once. Sequencing was carried out using blood. The clonotype originates from a man aged 30-40 years in good health.

The CDR3 loop reads CASSPRQANSPLHF. CDR3 bases: TGTGCCAGCAGCCCGAGACAGGCAAATTCACCCCTCCACTTT. V is TRBV6-5 and J is TRBJ1-6, with D possibly being TRBD1 (6 bases). Per the germline V gene, CDR1 is MNHEY and CDR2 is SVGAGI. There are 14 residues in the CDR3. With 6 bases removed from V and 7 bases from J, the gap between germline ends came to 13 bases.